The rows below give T cell receptor beta chains drawn from one sample of a study of breast tumors, draining lymph nodes, adjacent tissues. TCRdb ran MiXCR on the multiplex PCR reads and lists one entry per CDR3 protein. The top ten hold 10% to 15% of the sample, which has about 15,000 distinct CDR3 sequences, about 45% seen once. The sequenced material came from tumor-adjacent breast tissue. The source is a female donor with breast cancer. Some clones in this sample may be carry-over from other donors' samples. Each CDR3 is given with its conserved first and last residue. D genes are given only for firm matches. Not every row has a clone size; where given, it reads once, few, many or a size class.

V	J	size	D	DNA	CDR3
TRBV11-2	TRBJ1-2	medium-sized	.	TGTGCCAGCAGCTTGGGTTTTGTGGGGGATGGCTACACCTTC	CASSLGFVGDGYTF
TRBV11-3	TRBJ1-6	once	.	TGTGCCGGCGACAGCCATATCCACTTT	CAGDSHIHF
TRBV19	TRBJ1-3	medium-sized	.	TGTGCCAGTATGGCAGGGTTGAACACCATATATTTT	CASMAGLNTIYF
TRBV5-5	TRBJ1-2	.	TRBD1	TGTGCCAGCAGCTTCGGGACAGGGGGCACTGGCTACACCTTC	CASSFGTGGTGYTF
TRBV29-1	TRBJ1-2	.	.	TGCAGCGTTCCCCCCTCGGGACTAAGTAATGGCTACACCTTC	CSVPPSGLSNGYTF
TRBV5-6	TRBJ1-5	.	TRBD1	TGTGCCAGCAGCTCAGGACAGGGGGCAATTAATCAGCCCCAGCATTTT	CASSSGQGAINQPQHF
TRBV6-1	TRBJ2-3	many	TRBD2	TGTGCCATACAAGGGAGGGGAACAGATACGCAGTATTTT	CAIQGRGTDTQYF
TRBV12-3/TRBV12-4	TRBJ1-1	many	.	TGTGCCAGCACTCTCGGGCGGAGCACTGAAGCTTTCTTT	CASTLGRSTEAFF
TRBV20-1	TRBJ2-7	large	.	TGCAGTGCCATGACGGGGGAGAGCTCCTACGAGCAGTACTTC	CSAMTGESSYEQYF
TRBV19	TRBJ2-3	.	TRBD2	TGTGCCAGTAGCGGACTAGCGGGAGTCTCGGACACGCAGTATTTT	CASSGLAGVSDTQYF
TRBV9	TRBJ1-1	.	TRBD1	TGTGCCAGCAGCATCCGGGACAGGGGGCAGCACACTGAAGCTTTCTTT	CASSIRDRGQHTEAFF
TRBV24-1	TRBJ1-5	.	.	TGTGCCACCAGTGATTTGAGCGACCAGCCCCAGCATTTT	CATSDLSDQPQHF
TRBV5-1	TRBJ2-3	many	TRBD2	TGCGCCAGCAGCTTGCTAAGCGGGAGAGCTAGCACAGATACGCAGTATTTT	CASSLLSGRASTDTQYF
TRBV5-6	TRBJ1-3	many	TRBD1	TGTGCCAGCACCCTGACAGGGCCCGGAAACACCATATATTTT	CASTLTGPGNTIYF
TRBV6-4	TRBJ2-3	many	TRBD2	TGTGCCAGCAGTGAGCTAGCGGGAGAGGCTGATACGCAGTATTTT	CASSELAGEADTQYF
TRBV20-1	TRBJ2-7	once	TRBD2	TGCAGTGCTTCTCTAGCGGAATACGAGCAGTACTTC	CSASLAEYEQYF
TRBV5-1	TRBJ1-5	.	TRBD1	TGCGCCAGCAGTCCCGGGACAGGGGGCTCTCGGCCCCAGCATTTT	CASSPGTGGSRPQHF
TRBV5-6	TRBJ2-7	.	.	TGTGCCAGCAGCAAAGGACCGTCCGGGGGAAGCGAGCAGTACTTC	CASSKGPSGGSEQYF
TRBV25-1	TRBJ1-5	.	.	TGTGCCAGCAGTGGGTGGGGGAATAGCAATCAGCCCCAGCATTTT	CASSGWGNSNQPQHF
TRBV20-1	TRBJ1-4	.	.	TGCAGTGCTACCCTCCCGGGACGGTCGAATGAAAAACTGTTTTTT	CSATLPGRSNEKLFF
TRBV7-9	TRBJ2-7	medium-sized	.	TGTGCCAGCAGCCCGCCAGGTTCGCCCTACGAGCAGTACTTC	CASSPPGSPYEQYF
TRBV9	TRBJ1-2	.	TRBD1	TGTGCCAGCAGCGTTGGGACAGGGATCTATGGCTACACCTTC	CASSVGTGIYGYTF
TRBV6-5	TRBJ1-2	.	.	TGTGCCAGCAGTCACTCGACAGACCCTCAGTGGGATGGCTACACCTTC	CASSHSTDPQWDGYTF
TRBV6-6	TRBJ1-3	.	.	TGTGCCGGCAGGCACTCGGTCTCTGGAAACACCATATATTTT	CAGRHSVSGNTIYF
TRBV20-1	TRBJ1-4	many	.	TGCAGTGCTACTACAGGGTGGGGAACTAATGAAAAACTGTTTTTT	CSATTGWGTNEKLFF
TRBV20-1	TRBJ2-5	many	.	TGCAGTGCTACAACACTTAACAGCGGGTGGGAGACCCAGTACTTC	CSATTLNSGWETQYF
TRBV5-1	TRBJ2-5	many	.	TGCGCCAGCAGCGCGGACAGTAGCGGCCCCTCGGCCCAGTACTTC	CASSADSSGPSAQYF
TRBV6-5	TRBJ1-2	many	.	TGTGCCAGCAGTGAGGGAGGCTTTGGCTACACCTTC	CASSEGGFGYTF
TRBV3-1	TRBJ2-5	.	TRBD2	TGCGCCAGCAACGGACTAGCTAGCAGGACCCAGTACTTC	CASNGLASRTQYF
TRBV4-2	TRBJ2-1	medium-sized	TRBD2	TGTGCCAGCAGCCAAGATAAGCTGGCTAGCGGCAATGAGCAGTTCTTC	CASSQDKLASGNEQFF
TRBV9	TRBJ1-2	once	.	TGTGCCAGCAGCGTTGGGGACGTTGACTATGGCTACACCTTC	CASSVGDVDYGYTF
TRBV29-1	TRBJ2-1	many	.	TGCAGCGTTGCAAGACGGGACCAACACAATGAGCAGTTCTTC	CSVARRDQHNEQFF
TRBV27	TRBJ2-5	many	TRBD2	TGTGCCAGCAGTTTCCAGCGGGGGGGGACCCAGTACTTC	CASSFQRGGTQYF
TRBV12-5	TRBJ2-1	many	.	TGTGCTACCGAAAGGTGGGATGAGCAGTTCTTC	CATERWDEQFF
TRBV7-2	TRBJ1-5	once	.	TGTGCCAGCAGCTTAGGCCCGGGTCAGCCCCAGCATTTT	CASSLGPGQPQHF
TRBV5-8	TRBJ2-7	many	TRBD1	TGTGCCAGCAGCCCGACAGGGGCCTCCTACGAGCAGTACTTC	CASSPTGASYEQYF
TRBV19	TRBJ2-1	many	.	TGTGCCAGTAGTATAGACACAAACACAGGGTCCCTCAAGAACAATGAGCAGTTCTTC	CASSIDTNTGSLKNNEQFF
TRBV28	TRBJ2-7	many	TRBD2	TGTGCCAGCAGTACCCAACCTCACACTAGCGGGGTTGACGAGCAGTACTTC	CASSTQPHTSGVDEQYF
TRBV9	TRBJ2-2	many	TRBD1	TGTGCCAGCAGCCCAGGGGGCGCGGACGGGGAGCTGTTTTTT	CASSPGGADGELFF
TRBV28	TRBJ1-6	.	.	TGTGCCAGCAGTCCGCGGACGGGATCACCCCTCCACTTT	CASSPRTGSPLHF